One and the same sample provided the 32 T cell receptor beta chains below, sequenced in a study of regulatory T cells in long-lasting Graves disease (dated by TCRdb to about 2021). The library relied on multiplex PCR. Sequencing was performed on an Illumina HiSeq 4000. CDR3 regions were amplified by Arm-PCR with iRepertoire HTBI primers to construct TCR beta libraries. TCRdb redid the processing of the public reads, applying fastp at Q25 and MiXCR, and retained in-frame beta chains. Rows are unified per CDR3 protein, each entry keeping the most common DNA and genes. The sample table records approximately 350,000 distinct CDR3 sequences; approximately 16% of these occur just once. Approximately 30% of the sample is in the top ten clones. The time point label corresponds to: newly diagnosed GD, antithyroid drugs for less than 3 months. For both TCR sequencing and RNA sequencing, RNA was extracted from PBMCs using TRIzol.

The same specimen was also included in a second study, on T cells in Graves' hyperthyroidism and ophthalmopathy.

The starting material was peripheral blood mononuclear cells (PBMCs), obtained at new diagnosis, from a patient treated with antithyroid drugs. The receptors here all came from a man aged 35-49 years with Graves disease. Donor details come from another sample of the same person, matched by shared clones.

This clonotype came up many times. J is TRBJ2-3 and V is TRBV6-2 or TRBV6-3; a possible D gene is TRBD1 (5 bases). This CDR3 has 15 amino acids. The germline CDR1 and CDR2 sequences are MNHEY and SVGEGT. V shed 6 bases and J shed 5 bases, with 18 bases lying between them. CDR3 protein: CASSKTLVQGDTQYF. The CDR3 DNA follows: TGTGCCAGCAGCAAGACCCTAGTGCAGGGAGATACGCAGTATTTT.

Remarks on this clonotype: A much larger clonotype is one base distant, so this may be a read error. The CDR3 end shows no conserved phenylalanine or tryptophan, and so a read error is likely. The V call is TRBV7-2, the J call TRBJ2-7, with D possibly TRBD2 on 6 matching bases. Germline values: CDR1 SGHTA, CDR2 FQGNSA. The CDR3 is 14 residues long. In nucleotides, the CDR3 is TGTGCCAGCAGCGGGCGTTGGGACTCCCACGAGCAGTACCTC. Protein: CASSGRWDSHEQYL.

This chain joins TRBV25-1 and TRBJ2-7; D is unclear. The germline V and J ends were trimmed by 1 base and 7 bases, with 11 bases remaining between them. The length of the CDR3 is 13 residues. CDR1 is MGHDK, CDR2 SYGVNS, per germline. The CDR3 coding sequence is TGTGCCAGCAGTGAATCACGGGCGTCTGAGCAGTACTTC. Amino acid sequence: CASSESRASEQYF.

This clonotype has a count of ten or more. Written as DNA, the CDR3 is TGTGCCAGCAGTTACAGTAGGTACGAGCAGTACTTC. It yields the protein CASSYSRYEQYF. The rearrangement joins TRBV3-1 to TRBJ2-7; no clear D gene. V lost 6 bases and J 4 bases, leaving 10 bases between the germline ends. CDR1 is LGHDT, CDR2 YNNKEL, per germline (reference sequence). This CDR3 spans 12 amino acids.

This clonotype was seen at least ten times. The CDR3 loop reads CSARGGSTDTQYF. CDR3 in DNA: TGCAGTGCTAGAGGCGGGAGCACAGATACGCAGTATTTT. The rearrangement links TRBV20-1 to TRBJ2-3; tentative D call: TRBD2 (5 bases). Trimming cost V 1 base and J 0 bases, with 5 bases left between them. The germline V gene encodes CDR1 DFQATT and CDR2 SNEGSKA (reference sequence). CDR3 length: 13 residues.

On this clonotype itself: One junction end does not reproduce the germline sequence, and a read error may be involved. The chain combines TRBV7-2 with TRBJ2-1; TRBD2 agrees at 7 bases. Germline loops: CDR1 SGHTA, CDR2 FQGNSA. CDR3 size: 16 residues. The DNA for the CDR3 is TGTGCCAGCAGCCAGAGACTAGCATCGACCTACAATGGGCAGTTCTTC. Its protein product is CASSQRLASTYNGQFF.

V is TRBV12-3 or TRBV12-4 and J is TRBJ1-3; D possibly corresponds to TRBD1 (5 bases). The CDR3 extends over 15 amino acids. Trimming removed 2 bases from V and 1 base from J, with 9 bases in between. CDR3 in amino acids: CASSLWGSSGNTIYF. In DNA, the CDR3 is TGTGCCAGCAGTTTATGGGGGTCATCTGGAAACACCATATATTTT.

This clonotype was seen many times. The CDR3 loop reads CASSYPLAGGRNEQFF. CDR3 coding DNA: TGTGCCAGCAGTTACCCTCTAGCGGGGGGGCGAAATGAGCAGTTCTTC. The rearrangement joins TRBV6-2 or TRBV6-3 to TRBJ2-1; TRBD2 agrees at 12 bases. Germline CDR1 and CDR2: MNHEY and SVGEGT. V trimming: 2 bases; J trimming: 7 bases; junction bases outside the gene matches: 6. The CDR3 sequence is 16 residues long.

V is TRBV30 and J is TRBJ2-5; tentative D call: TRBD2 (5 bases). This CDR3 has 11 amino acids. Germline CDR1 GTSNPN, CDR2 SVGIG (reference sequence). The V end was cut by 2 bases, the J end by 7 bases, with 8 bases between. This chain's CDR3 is CAWSLGRTQYF. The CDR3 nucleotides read TGTGCCTGGAGTCTGGGGAGGACCCAGTACTTC.

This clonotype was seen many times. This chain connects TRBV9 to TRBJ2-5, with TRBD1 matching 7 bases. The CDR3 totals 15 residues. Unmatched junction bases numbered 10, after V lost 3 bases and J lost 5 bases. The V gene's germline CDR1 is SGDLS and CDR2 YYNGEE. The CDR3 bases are TGTGCCAGCAGCGCACGGACAGGAGCCTGGGAGACCCAGTACTTC. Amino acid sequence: CASSARTGAWETQYF.

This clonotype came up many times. CDR3 residues: CASSPGQERQPQHF. CDR3 bases: TGTGCCAGCAGCCCGGGACAGGAGAGGCAGCCCCAGCATTTT. V gene TRBV2 combines with J gene TRBJ1-5; 8 bases line up with TRBD1. The CDR3 sequence is 14 residues long. Germline V lookup: CDR1 SNHLY, CDR2 FYNNEI. Germline trimming cut 6 bases from V and 7 bases from J; bases unmatched to any gene: 8.

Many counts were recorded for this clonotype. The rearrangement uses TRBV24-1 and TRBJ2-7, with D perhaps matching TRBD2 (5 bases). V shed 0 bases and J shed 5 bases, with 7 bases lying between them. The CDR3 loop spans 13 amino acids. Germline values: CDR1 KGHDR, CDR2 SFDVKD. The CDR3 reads CATSDLRGDEQYF. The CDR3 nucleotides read TGTGCCACCAGTGATTTGCGGGGAGACGAGCAGTACTTC.

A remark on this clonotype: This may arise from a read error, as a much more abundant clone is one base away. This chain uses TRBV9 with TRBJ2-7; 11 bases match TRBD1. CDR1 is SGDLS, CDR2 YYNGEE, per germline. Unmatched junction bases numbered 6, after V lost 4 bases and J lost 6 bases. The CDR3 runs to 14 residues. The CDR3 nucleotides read TGTGCCAGCAGCCCTTGGACAGGGGGCGGCGAGCAGTACTTC. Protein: CASSPWTGGGEQYF. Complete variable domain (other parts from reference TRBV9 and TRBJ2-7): DSGVTQTPKHLITATGQRVTLRCSPRSGDLSVYWYQQSLDQGLQFLIQYYNGEERAKGNILERFSAQQFPDLHSELNLSSLELGDSALYFCASSPWTGGGEQYFGPGTRLTVT.

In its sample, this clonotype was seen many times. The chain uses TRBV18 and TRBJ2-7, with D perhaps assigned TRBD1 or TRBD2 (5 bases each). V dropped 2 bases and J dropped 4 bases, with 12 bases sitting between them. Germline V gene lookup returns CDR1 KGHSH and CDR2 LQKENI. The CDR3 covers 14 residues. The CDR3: CASSPSGTGYEQYF. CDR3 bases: TGTGCCAGCTCACCATCCGGGACCGGTTACGAGCAGTACTTC.

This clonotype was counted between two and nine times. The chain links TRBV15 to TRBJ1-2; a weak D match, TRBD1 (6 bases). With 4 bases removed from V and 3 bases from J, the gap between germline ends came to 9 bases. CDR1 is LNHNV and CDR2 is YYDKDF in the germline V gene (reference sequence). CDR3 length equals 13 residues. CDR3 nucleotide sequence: TGTGCCACCAGCAAATCAGGGGACTATGGCTACACCTTC. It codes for CATSKSGDYGYTF.

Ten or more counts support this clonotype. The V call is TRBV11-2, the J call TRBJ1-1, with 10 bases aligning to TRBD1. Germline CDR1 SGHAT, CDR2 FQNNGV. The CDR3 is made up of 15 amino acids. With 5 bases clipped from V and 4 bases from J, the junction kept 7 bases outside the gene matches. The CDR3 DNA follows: TGTGCCAGCAGCCCAAGGGACAGGGGCAGCACTGAAGCTTTCTTT. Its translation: CASSPRDRGSTEAFF.

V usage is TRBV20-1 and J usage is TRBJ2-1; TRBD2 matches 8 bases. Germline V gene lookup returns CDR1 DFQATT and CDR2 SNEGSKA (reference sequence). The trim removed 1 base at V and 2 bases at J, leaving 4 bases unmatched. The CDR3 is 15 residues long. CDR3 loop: CSARASGHTYNEQFF. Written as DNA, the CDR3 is TGCAGTGCTAGAGCTAGCGGGCATACCTACAATGAGCAGTTCTTC.

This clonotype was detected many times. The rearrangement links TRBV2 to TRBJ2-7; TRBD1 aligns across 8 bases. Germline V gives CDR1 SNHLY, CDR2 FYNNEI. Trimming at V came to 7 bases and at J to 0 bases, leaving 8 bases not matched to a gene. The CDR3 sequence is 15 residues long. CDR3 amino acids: CASNRDRRTSYEQYF. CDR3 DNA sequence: TGTGCCAGCAATAGGGACAGGAGAACCTCCTACGAGCAGTACTTC.

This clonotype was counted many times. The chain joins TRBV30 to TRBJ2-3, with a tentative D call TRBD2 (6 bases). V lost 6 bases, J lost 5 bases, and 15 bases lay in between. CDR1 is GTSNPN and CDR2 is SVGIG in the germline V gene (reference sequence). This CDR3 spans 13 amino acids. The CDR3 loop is CACNAGRRDTQYF. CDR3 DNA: TGTGCCTGTAATGCGGGGCGGAGAGATACGCAGTATTTT.

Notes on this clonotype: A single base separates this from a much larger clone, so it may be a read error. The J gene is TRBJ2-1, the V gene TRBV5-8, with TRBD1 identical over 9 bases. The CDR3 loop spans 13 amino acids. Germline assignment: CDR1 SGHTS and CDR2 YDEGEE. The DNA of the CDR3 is TGTGTCAGCAGCCACGGGACAGGGCTGGAGCAGTTCTTC. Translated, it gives CVSSHGTGLEQFF.

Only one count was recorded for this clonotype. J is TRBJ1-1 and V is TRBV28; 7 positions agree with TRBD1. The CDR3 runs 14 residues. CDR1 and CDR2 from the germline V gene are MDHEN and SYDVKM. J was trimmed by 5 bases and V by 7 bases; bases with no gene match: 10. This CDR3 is CASNKGGAGTEAFF. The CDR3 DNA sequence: TGTGCCAGCAATAAAGGGGGCGCCGGGACTGAAGCTTTCTTT. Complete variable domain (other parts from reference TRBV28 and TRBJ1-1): DVKVTQSSRYLVKRTGEKVFLECVQDMDHENMFWYRQDPGLGLRLIYFSYDVKMKEKGDIPEGYSVSREKKERFSLILESASTNQTSMYLCASNKGGAGTEAFFGQGTRLTVV.

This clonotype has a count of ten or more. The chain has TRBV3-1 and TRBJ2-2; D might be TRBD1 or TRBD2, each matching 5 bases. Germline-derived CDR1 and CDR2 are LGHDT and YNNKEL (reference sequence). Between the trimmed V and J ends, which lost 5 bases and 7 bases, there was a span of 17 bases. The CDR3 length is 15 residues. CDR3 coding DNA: TGTGCCAGCAGCGTCCCGGGACCCCTTGTCGGGGAGCTGTTTTTT. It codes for CASSVPGPLVGELFF. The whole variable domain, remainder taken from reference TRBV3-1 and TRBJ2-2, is DTAVSQTPKYLVTQMGNDKSIKCEQNLGHDTMYWYKQDSKKFLKIMFSYNNKELIINETVPNRFSPKSPDKAHLNLHINSLELGDSAVYFCASSVPGPLVGELFFGEGSRLTVL.

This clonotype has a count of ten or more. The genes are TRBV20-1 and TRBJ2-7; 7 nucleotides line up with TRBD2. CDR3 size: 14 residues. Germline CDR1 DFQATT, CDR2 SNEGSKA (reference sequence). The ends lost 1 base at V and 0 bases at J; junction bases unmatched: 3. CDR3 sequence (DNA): TGCAGTGCTAGAGTGGGGGGGAACTCCTACGAGCAGTACTTC. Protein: CSARVGGNSYEQYF.

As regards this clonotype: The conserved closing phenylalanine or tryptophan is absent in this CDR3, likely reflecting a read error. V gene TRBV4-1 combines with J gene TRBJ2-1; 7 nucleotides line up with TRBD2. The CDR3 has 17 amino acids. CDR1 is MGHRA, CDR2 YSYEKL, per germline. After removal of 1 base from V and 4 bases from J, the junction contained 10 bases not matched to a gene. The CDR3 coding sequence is TGCGCCAGCAGCCAAGGCCACCCGGGGGGTCGGTACAATGAGCAGTTCCTC. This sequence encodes CASSQGHPGGRYNEQFL.

This chain's CDR3 is CASSYLMADGSTGELFF. The CDR3 nucleotides read TGTGCCAGCAGTTACCTAATGGCGGACGGGAGCACCGGGGAGCTGTTTTTT. This chain connects TRBV6-5 to TRBJ2-2, with D tentatively TRBD2 (6 bases). Trimming shortened V by 2 bases and J by 4 bases, and 17 bases separated the two germline ends. The CDR3 spans 17 residues. Germline V gives CDR1 MNHEY, CDR2 SVGAGI.

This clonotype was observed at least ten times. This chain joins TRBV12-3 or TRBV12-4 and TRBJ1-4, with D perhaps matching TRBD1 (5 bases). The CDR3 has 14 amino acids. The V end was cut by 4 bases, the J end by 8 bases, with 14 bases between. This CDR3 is CASSSLDIREKLFF. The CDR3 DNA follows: TGTGCCAGCAGTTCCCTGGACATTCGGGAAAAACTGTTTTTT.

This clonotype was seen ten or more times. The chain's CDR3 is CASSLARGNNQPQHF. The DNA for the CDR3 is TGTGCCAGCAGTTTAGCCAGGGGGAACAATCAGCCCCAGCATTTT. The chain joins TRBV28 to TRBJ1-5; 7 bases agree with TRBD1. Germline V CDR1 and CDR2: MDHEN, SYDVKM. This CDR3 has 15 amino acids. V lost 2 bases, J lost 3 bases, and 4 bases stayed unmatched. Looking up the rest from reference TRBV28 and TRBJ1-5 gives the full variable domain: DVKVTQSSRYLVKRTGEKVFLECVQDMDHENMFWYRQDPGLGLRLIYFSYDVKMKEKGDIPEGYSVSREKKERFSLILESASTNQTSMYLCASSLARGNNQPQHFGDGTRLSIL.

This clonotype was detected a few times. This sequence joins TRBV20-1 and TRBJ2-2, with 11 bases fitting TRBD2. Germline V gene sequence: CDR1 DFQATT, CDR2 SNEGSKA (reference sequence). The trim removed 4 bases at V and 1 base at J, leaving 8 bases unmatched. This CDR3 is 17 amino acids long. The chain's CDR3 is CSAKAVAGGRNTGELFF. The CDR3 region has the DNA TGCAGTGCTAAAGCGGTAGCGGGGGGGAGGAACACCGGGGAGCTGTTTTTT.

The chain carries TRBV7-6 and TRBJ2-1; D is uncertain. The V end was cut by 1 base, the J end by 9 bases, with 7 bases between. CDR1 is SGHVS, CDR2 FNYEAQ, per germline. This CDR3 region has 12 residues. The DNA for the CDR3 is TGTGCCAGCAGCTTAGATTCGGGTGAGCAGTTCTTC. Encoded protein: CASSLDSGEQFF. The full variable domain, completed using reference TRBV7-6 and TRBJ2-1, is GAGVSQSPRYKVTKRGQDVALRCDPISGHVSLYWYRQALGQGPEFLTYFNYEAQQDKSGLPNDRFSAERPEGSISTLTIQRTEQRDSAMYRCASSLDSGEQFFGPGTRLTVL.

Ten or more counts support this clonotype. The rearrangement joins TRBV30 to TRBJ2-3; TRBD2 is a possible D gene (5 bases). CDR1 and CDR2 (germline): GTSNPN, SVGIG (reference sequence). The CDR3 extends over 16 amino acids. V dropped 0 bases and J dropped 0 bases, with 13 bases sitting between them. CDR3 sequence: CAWSVLGLRSTDTQYF. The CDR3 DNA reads TGTGCCTGGAGTGTACTAGGGCTGCGAAGCACAGATACGCAGTATTTT.

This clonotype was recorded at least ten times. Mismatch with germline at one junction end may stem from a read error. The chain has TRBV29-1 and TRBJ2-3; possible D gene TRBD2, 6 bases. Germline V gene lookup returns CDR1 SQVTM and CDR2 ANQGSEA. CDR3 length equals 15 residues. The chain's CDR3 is CSAELAVGNLDTQYF. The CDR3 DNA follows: TGCAGCGCTGAATTAGCGGTCGGGAATCTAGATACGCAGTATTTT.

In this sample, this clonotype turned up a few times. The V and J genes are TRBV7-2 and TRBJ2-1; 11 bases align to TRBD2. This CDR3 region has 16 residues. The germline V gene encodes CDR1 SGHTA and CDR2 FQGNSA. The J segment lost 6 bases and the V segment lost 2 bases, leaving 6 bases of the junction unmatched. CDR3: CASSLTTSGVINEQFF. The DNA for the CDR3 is TGTGCCAGCAGCTTAACGACTAGCGGGGTAATCAATGAGCAGTTCTTC.